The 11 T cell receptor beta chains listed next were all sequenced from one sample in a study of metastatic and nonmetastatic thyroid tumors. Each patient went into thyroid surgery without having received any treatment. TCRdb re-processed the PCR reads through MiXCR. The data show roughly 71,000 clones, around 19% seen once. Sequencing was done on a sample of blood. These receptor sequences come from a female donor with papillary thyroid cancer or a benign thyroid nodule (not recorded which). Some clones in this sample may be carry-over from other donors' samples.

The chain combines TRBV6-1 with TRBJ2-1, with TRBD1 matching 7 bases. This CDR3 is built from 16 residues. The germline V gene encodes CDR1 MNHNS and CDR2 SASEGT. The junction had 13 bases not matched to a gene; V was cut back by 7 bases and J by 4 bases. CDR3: CASTLMIGTVYNEQFF. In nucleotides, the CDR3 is TGTGCCAGCACCCTCATGATTGGGACAGTGTACAATGAGCAGTTCTTC.

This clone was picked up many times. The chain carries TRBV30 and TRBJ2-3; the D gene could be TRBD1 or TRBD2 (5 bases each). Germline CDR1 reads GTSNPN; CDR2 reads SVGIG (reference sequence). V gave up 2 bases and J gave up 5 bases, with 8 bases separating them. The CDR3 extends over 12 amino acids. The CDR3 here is CAWSLGEDTQYF. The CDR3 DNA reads TGTGCCTGGAGTTTGGGGGAAGATACGCAGTATTTT. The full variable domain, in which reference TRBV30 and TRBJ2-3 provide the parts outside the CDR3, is SQTIHQWPATLVQPVGSPLSLECTVEGTSNPNLYWYRQAAGRGLQLLFYSVGIGQISSEVPQNLSASRPQDRQFILSSKKLLLSDSGFYLCAWSLGEDTQYFGPGTRLTVL.

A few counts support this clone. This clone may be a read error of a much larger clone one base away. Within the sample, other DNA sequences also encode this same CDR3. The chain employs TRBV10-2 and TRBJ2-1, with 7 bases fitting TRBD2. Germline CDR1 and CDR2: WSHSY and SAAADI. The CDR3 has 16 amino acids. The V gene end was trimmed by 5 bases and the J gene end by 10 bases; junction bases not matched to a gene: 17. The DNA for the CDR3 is TGCGCCAGCAGTCCGGGAGGCGGGAGTAGGTGGAACGAGCAGTTCTTC. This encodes CASSPGGGSRWNEQFF.

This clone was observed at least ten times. DNA for the CDR3: TGTGCCAGCTCACCACGCGGGGGAGATGGCTACACCTTC. It yields the protein CASSPRGGDGYTF. The rearrangement uses TRBV18 and TRBJ1-2; D perhaps matches TRBD1 (5 bases). In germline, CDR1 is KGHSH, CDR2 LQKENI. Trimming pared 1 base from V and 6 bases from J, leaving 9 bases between. The CDR3 runs 13 residues.

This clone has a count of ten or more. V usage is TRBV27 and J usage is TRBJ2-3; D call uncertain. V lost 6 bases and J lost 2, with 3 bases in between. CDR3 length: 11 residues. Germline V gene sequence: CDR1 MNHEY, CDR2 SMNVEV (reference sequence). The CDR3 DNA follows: TGTGCCAGCAGGCACACAGATACGCAGTATTTT. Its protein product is CASRHTDTQYF.

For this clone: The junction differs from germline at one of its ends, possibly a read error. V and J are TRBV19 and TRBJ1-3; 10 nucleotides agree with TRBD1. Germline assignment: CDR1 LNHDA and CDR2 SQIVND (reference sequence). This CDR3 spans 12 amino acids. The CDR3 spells CASSGTGAKGFF. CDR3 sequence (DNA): TGTGCCAGTAGTGGGACAGGGGCGAAGGGCTTTTTT.

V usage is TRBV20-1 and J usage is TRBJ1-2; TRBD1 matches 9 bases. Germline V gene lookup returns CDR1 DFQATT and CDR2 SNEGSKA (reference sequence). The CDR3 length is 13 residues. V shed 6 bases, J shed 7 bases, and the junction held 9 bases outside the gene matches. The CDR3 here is CSADRGIAGGYTF. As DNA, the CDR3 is TGCAGTGCGGACAGGGGTATAGCGGGTGGCTACACCTTC.

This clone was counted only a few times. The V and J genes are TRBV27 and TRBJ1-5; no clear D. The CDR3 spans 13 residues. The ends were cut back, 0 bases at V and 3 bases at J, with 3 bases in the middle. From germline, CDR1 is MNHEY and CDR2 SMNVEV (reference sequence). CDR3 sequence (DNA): TGTGCCAGCAGTTTATCGGTCAATCAGCCCCAGCATTTT. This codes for CASSLSVNQPQHF.

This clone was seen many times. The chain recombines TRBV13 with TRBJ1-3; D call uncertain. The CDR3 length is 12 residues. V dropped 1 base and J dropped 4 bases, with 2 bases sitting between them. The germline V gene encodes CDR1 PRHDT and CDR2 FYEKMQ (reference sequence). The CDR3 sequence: CASSLVGNTIYF. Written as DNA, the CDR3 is TGTGCCAGCAGCTTAGTAGGAAACACCATATATTTT.

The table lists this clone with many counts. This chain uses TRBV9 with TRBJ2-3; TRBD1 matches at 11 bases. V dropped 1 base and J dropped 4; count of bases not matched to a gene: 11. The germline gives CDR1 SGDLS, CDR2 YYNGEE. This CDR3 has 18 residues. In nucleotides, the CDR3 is TGTGCCAGCAGCGTAAGGGACAGGGGGACAGTTTTAGCAGATACGCAGTATTTT. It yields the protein CASSVRDRGTVLADTQYF.

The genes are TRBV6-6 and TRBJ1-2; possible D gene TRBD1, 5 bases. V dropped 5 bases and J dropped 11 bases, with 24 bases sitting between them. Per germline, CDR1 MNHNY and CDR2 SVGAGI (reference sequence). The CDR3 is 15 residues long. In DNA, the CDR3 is TGTGCCAGCAGTACTCCGACTGGGACGGGTTTTGGTTACACCTTC. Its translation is CASSTPTGTGFGYTF.